This T cell receptor beta chain was documented in a study of T cell changes during pregnancy in multiple sclerosis. Profiled with immunoSEQ multiplex PCR; TCRdb holds only in-frame clones, not every one. The sample includes about 93,000 clones, approximately 92% of them seen just once. Germline V gene sequence: CDR1 SGHNT, CDR2 YYREEE (reference sequence). The V end lost 2 bases, the J end lost 6 bases, and 9 bases lay between the germline ends. CDR3 length: 13 amino acids. The V and J genes are TRBV5-4 and TRBJ1-5; D is perhaps TRBD1 (6 bases). The starting material was peripheral blood, obtained after pregnancy. The receptor comes from a female donor with multiple sclerosis, enrolled in a pregnancy study. The CDR3 here is CASSFQGSQPQHF. CDR3 DNA: TGTGCCAGCAGCTTTCAGGGGAGTCAGCCCCAGCATTTT.